The 25 T cell receptor beta chains presented below share a single source sample, sequenced in a study of T cells after posttransplantation cyclophosphamide (dated by TCRdb to about 2016). Libraries came from the immunoSEQ multiplex PCR assay. TCRdb carries this immuneACCESS record with in-frame sequences only. Its versions omit some clonotypes, under half of them owing to an unresolved V gene in the studies checked, with the rest unexplained. In this sample, 40,000 to 45,000 clones appear, none counted once only. Around 2.1% of the sample is in the top ten clones. The sample comprised PBMCs. The source is a middle-aged man in good health, CMV-negative, and a related stem cell transplant donor.

This clone showed up many times. The chain joins TRBV5-1 to TRBJ1-1; perhaps TRBD1 as D (5 bases). V was pared by 0 bases and J by 4 bases, with 13 bases between. The CDR3 runs to 15 residues. Germline CDR1 SGHRS, CDR2 YFSETQ. In DNA, the CDR3 is TGCGCCAGCAGCTTGGTTTGGGATAGGGGCACTGAAGCTTTCTTT. Protein sequence: CASSLVWDRGTEAFF.

Many counts were recorded for this clone. The rearrangement links TRBV14 to TRBJ2-4, with TRBD2 matching over 13 bases. Germline CDR1 and CDR2: SGHDN and FVKESK. CDR3 length: 18 amino acids. V gave up 1 base and J gave up 3 bases; unmatched junction bases: 6. The CDR3 protein is CASSQGTSGSYVKNIQYF. The CDR3 DNA follows: TGTGCCAGCAGCCAAGGGACTAGCGGGAGTTATGTCAAAAACATTCAGTACTTC.

Many counts were recorded for this clone. The V gene is TRBV9, the J gene TRBJ2-2, with D possibly being TRBD2 (5 bases). This CDR3 comprises 17 residues. Trimming left V 4 bases short and J 5 bases short, with 21 bases between. Germline CDR1 is SGDLS and CDR2 is YYNGEE. This chain's CDR3 is CASSPRLSPRETGELFF. The CDR3 nucleotides are TGTGCCAGCAGCCCCCGACTCTCACCACGGGAAACCGGGGAGCTGTTTTTT.

This clone showed up many times. The CDR3 here is CASSLAAATNEKLFF. For the CDR3, the DNA is TGTGCCAGCAGCTTAGCGGCTGCAACTAATGAAAAACTGTTTTTT. V usage is TRBV7-6 and J usage is TRBJ1-4; no clear D. Germline CDR1 and CDR2: SGHVS and FNYEAQ. This CDR3 spans 15 amino acids. V gave up 0 bases and J gave up 0 bases, with 5 bases separating them.

This clone was seen ten or more times. The chain employs TRBV5-4 and TRBJ2-3, with TRBD2 matching 11 bases. Germline V gene lookup returns CDR1 SGHNT and CDR2 YYREEE (reference sequence). The V and J ends lost 4 bases and 0 bases, in that order; junction bases with no gene match: 1. The CDR3 spans 15 residues. CDR3 DNA: TGTGCCAGCAGCAGGACTAGCGGGAGCACAGATACGCAGTATTTT. Its protein product is CASSRTSGSTDTQYF.

This clone was detected ten times or more. The chain couples TRBV6-5 to TRBJ2-7, with D possibly TRBD1 on 6 matching bases. Germline CDR1 is MNHEY and CDR2 is SVGAGI. V lost 0 bases, J lost 3 bases, and 12 bases lay in between. The CDR3 totals 15 residues. The CDR3 here is CASSYSSAGVYEQYF. In DNA form, the CDR3 reads TGTGCCAGCAGTTACTCGTCCGCAGGGGTCTACGAGCAGTACTTC.

This clone was picked up many times. The chain couples TRBV4-2 to TRBJ2-7, with TRBD2 identical over 8 bases. CDR3 size: 13 residues. Looked up from germline, CDR1 is LGHNA and CDR2 is YNFKEQ. The V gene end was trimmed by 4 bases and the J gene end by 7 bases; junction bases not matched to a gene: 6. Here the CDR3 reads CASSLGLAGEQYV. For the CDR3, the DNA is TGTGCCAGCAGCCTCGGACTAGCTGGGGAGCAGTACGTC.

This clone was counted many times. The genes are TRBV10-3 and TRBJ2-1, with 12 bases fitting TRBD2. The CDR3 has 17 residues. Germline assignment: CDR1 ENHRY and CDR2 SYGVKD. The V and J ends lost 3 bases and 5 bases, in that order; junction bases with no gene match: 8. The CDR3 coding sequence is TGTGCCATCAGTGAAGGGCTAGCGGGAGGGCCCGACAATGAGCAGTTCTTC. This codes for CAISEGLAGGPDNEQFF.

Many counts were recorded for this clone. One end of the junction varies from germline; a read error may be responsible. The chain carries TRBV20-1 and TRBJ1-1; weak D call: TRBD1 (5 bases). Germline values: CDR1 DFQATT, CDR2 SNEGSKA (reference sequence). The CDR3 runs to 10 residues. In nucleotides, the CDR3 is TGCAGTGCCCCGGACACCGAAGCTTTCTTT. This codes for CSAPDTEAFF.

There are a few counts of this clone. The rearrangement joins TRBV6-1 to TRBJ2-5; 8 positions agree with TRBD1. The V gene's germline CDR1 is MNHNS and CDR2 SASEGT. Trimming at V came to 1 base and at J to 4 bases, leaving 5 bases not matched to a gene. The CDR3 runs 15 residues. Here the CDR3 DNA reads TGTGCCAGCAGTGAAGGACAGGGGTCTGTAGAGACCCAGTACTTC. Its protein product is CASSEGQGSVETQYF.

This clone showed up many times. The V and J genes are TRBV11-2 and TRBJ2-2; D is possibly TRBD1 (5 bases). Germline lookup yields CDR1 SGHAT and CDR2 FQNNGV. V was trimmed by 7 bases and J by 1 base, leaving 19 bases between them. The CDR3 length is 17 residues. The CDR3 region is CASTYPGYQGNTGELFF. The CDR3 coding sequence is TGTGCCAGCACTTATCCGGGTTATCAGGGGAACACCGGGGAGCTGTTTTTT.

This clone has a count of ten or more. The chain couples TRBV4-3 to TRBJ1-5, with D maybe TRBD1 (6 bases). The CDR3 runs 15 residues. V dropped 0 bases and J dropped 4 bases, with 10 bases sitting between them. The V gene's germline CDR1 is LGHNA and CDR2 YSLEER. The CDR3 region has the DNA TGCGCCAGCAGCCAAGACCGGGACATAAATCAGCCCCAGCATTTT. Translating gives CASSQDRDINQPQHF.

This clone turned up a few times. The chain recombines TRBV11-2 with TRBJ2-5; unclear D gene. V lost 5 bases to trimming and J lost 4 bases, with 20 bases between them. The CDR3 runs 16 residues. CDR1 SGHAT and CDR2 FQNNGV come from the germline V gene. As DNA, the CDR3 is TGTGCCAGCAGCCCCCCCGTCTACTCCCGCGGAGAGACCCAGTACTTC. This codes for CASSPPVYSRGETQYF.

The table lists this clone with a few counts. The V gene is TRBV9, the J gene TRBJ2-7; possibly TRBD2 for D (5 bases). The CDR3 totals 13 residues. CDR1 SGDLS and CDR2 YYNGEE come from the germline V gene. Trimming removed 0 bases at V and 7 bases at J, with 11 bases between. The CDR3 nucleotides read TGTGCCAGCAGCGTAGTGGGAGATCAAGAGCAGTACGTC. It is translated as CASSVVGDQEQYV.

The rearrangement uses TRBV29-1 and TRBJ2-5; D perhaps matches TRBD1 (6 bases). The germline V gene encodes CDR1 SQVTM and CDR2 ANQGSEA. There are 13 residues in the CDR3. V lost 7 bases to trimming and J lost 4 bases, with 16 bases between them. The CDR3 sequence is CSALTGSAETQYF. The CDR3 nucleotides are TGCAGCGCCTTAACAGGGAGTGCAGAGACCCAGTACTTC.

The sample holds many counts of this clone. This chain joins TRBV5-6 and TRBJ2-1, with TRBD1 as a possible D gene (5 bases). Germline V gene lookup returns CDR1 SGHDT and CDR2 YYEEEE. The CDR3 is made up of 14 amino acids. V dropped 4 bases and J dropped 2 bases, with 10 bases sitting between them. The CDR3 here is CASSRTTAYNEQFF. The DNA of the CDR3 is TGTGCCAGCAGCCGAACGACAGCCTACAATGAGCAGTTCTTC.

In its sample, this clone was seen many times. The V and J genes are TRBV5-5 and TRBJ1-4, with no clear D. Germline V CDR1 and CDR2: SGHKS, YYEKEE (reference sequence). The CDR3 loop spans 18 amino acids. Trimming left V 3 bases short and J 0 bases short, with 18 bases between. The CDR3 DNA is TGTGCCAGCAGCTGGAGGGTTGGGAGAGATGCAACTAATGAAAAACTGTTTTTT. Translating it yields CASSWRVGRDATNEKLFF.

This clone was seen a few times. The rearrangement links TRBV7-2 to TRBJ1-1; 9 bases line up with TRBD1. This CDR3 spans 15 amino acids. J lost 4 bases, V lost 2 bases, and 5 bases had no gene match. CDR1 and CDR2 (germline): SGHTA, FQGNSA. CDR3 region: CASSLSRGQGTEAFF. The CDR3 nucleotides read TGTGCCAGCAGCTTAAGCCGGGGACAGGGCACTGAAGCTTTCTTT.

The table lists this clone with many counts. The genes are TRBV19 and TRBJ1-1; the match to TRBD1 covers 8 bases. With 8 bases clipped from V and 4 bases from J, the junction kept 9 bases outside the gene matches. The germline V gene has CDR1 LNHDA and CDR2 SQIVND (reference sequence). This CDR3 comprises 14 residues. This chain's CDR3 is CASGSQGGSTEAFF. The CDR3 DNA is TGTGCCAGTGGATCACAGGGGGGGAGCACTGAAGCTTTCTTT.

This clone has at least ten counts. The chain combines TRBV4-2 with TRBJ2-1; 7 nucleotides match TRBD2. The CDR3 spans 16 residues. Trimming removed 3 bases from V and 7 bases from J; junction bases left unmatched: 12. The V gene's germline CDR1 is LGHNA and CDR2 YNFKEQ. CDR3 protein: CASSHISGLGRNEQFF. For the CDR3, the DNA is TGTGCCAGCAGCCACATTAGTGGACTAGGAAGGAATGAGCAGTTCTTC.

This clone was seen ten or more times. The chain has TRBV11-3 and TRBJ2-2, with TRBD2 matching over 9 bases. CDR3 length equals 19 residues. V lost 0 bases and J lost 2; bases outside the gene matches: 10. Germline lookup yields CDR1 SGHNT and CDR2 YENEEA. The CDR3 DNA is TGTGCCAGCAGCTTAGATCTCTGGCTAGCGGGAATCAACACCGGGGAGCTGTTTTTT. It encodes CASSLDLWLAGINTGELFF.

This clone was recorded at least ten times. V and J are TRBV4-1 and TRBJ2-5, with TRBD2 as a possible D gene (5 bases). CDR3 size: 13 residues. V was shortened by 0 bases and J by 5 bases, with 7 bases between the two germline ends. Germline CDR1 is MGHRA and CDR2 is YSYEKL. The CDR3: CASSQESGETQYF. CDR3 sequence (DNA): TGCGCCAGCAGCCAAGAGTCGGGGGAGACCCAGTACTTC.

This clone came up many times. The J gene is TRBJ2-1, the V gene TRBV19; the match to TRBD2 covers 7 bases. The CDR3 loop spans 12 amino acids. Germline V gene sequence: CDR1 LNHDA, CDR2 SQIVND (reference sequence). V shed 5 bases and J 8 bases; nucleotides not matched to a gene: 3. Here the CDR3 DNA reads TGTGCCAGTAGTTTCAGCGGGGATGAGCAGTTCTTC. Encoded protein: CASSFSGDEQFF.

The chain uses TRBV5-1 and TRBJ2-3, with 12 positions matching TRBD1. The CDR3 has 16 residues. After removal of 0 bases from V and 7 bases from J, the junction contained 6 bases not matched to a gene. Per germline, CDR1 SGHRS and CDR2 YFSETQ. The CDR3 loop reads CASSLAGTGGRNTQYF. In DNA form, the CDR3 reads TGCGCCAGCAGCTTGGCCGGGACAGGGGGCAGGAATACGCAGTATTTT.

The chain couples TRBV7-9 to TRBJ2-3, with TRBD1 matching 7 bases. The CDR3 contains 15 residues. V was pared by 2 bases and J by 1 base, with 3 bases of the junction left unmatched. The germline CDR1 and CDR2 sequences are SEHNR and FQNEAQ (reference sequence). The CDR3 sequence: CASSLKTGGTDTQYF. The CDR3 DNA reads TGTGCCAGCAGCTTAAAAACAGGGGGCACAGATACGCAGTATTTT.